These 25 T cell receptor beta chains originate from one sample sequenced in a study of post-analysis software for immune sequencing data. These receptors are not linked to any known antigen. Unique molecular identifiers were carried by the TCR beta cDNA libraries. TCRdb ran MiXCR on the PCR reads and lists one entry per CDR3 protein. The sample lists hundreds of thousands of distinct CDR3 sequences, roughly 27% occurring once. General study results and limits: Relative to controls, patients had several TRBV segments at higher frequency, with TRBV5-6, TRBV5-1 and TRBV20-1 among these.

The material sequenced was blood. Source of these receptors: a girl under 18 with multiple sclerosis.

The chain uses TRBV4-1 and TRBJ1-2, with a tentative D call TRBD1 (5 bases). This CDR3 has 13 amino acids. V lost 5 bases and J lost 8, with 15 bases in between. Germline V gives CDR1 MGHRA, CDR2 YSYEKL. The CDR3 loop reads CASSLISGQGYTF. CDR3 coding DNA: TGCGCCAGCAGCTTAATTTCGGGGCAAGGCTACACCTTC.

This clonotype has just a few counts. J is TRBJ1-1 and V is TRBV5-1, with unresolved D. The V end lost 2 bases, the J end lost 8 bases, and 19 bases lay between the germline ends. This CDR3 comprises 15 residues. Per germline, CDR1 SGHRS and CDR2 YFSETQ. The CDR3 loop is CASSLERVSAGEAFF. The CDR3 nucleotides read TGCGCCAGCAGCTTAGAGAGGGTTTCGGCGGGAGAAGCTTTCTTT.

The chain carries TRBV6-6 and TRBJ1-6; a weak D match, TRBD1 (6 bases). CDR1 is MNHNY, CDR2 SVGAGI, per germline (reference sequence). Deletions cut 2 bases from V and 8 bases from J, with 13 bases between. This CDR3 is 15 amino acids long. The CDR3: CASSYADSFDSPLHF. The CDR3 DNA is TGTGCCAGCAGTTACGCGGACAGCTTTGATTCACCCCTCCACTTT.

The J gene is TRBJ2-3, the V gene TRBV24-1; TRBD2 matches at 14 bases. CDR3 size: 17 residues. The J segment lost 5 bases and the V segment lost 4 bases, leaving 7 bases of the junction unmatched. Germline V lookup: CDR1 KGHDR, CDR2 SFDVKD. Here the CDR3 reads CATSDPGLAGAGDTQYF. In DNA, the CDR3 is TGTGCCACCAGTGACCCGGGACTAGCGGGAGCGGGAGATACGCAGTATTTT.

The chain has TRBV7-9 and TRBJ2-3; D perhaps matches TRBD2 (5 bases). The V end was cut by 5 bases, the J end by 11 bases, with 17 bases between. The CDR3 contains 13 residues. Germline V gene lookup returns CDR1 SEHNR and CDR2 FQNEAQ (reference sequence). The CDR3 sequence is CASSPGLAMGQYF. The CDR3 nucleotides read TGTGCCAGCAGCCCCGGACTGGCGATGGGGCAGTATTTT.

Only a few counts were recorded for this clonotype. J is TRBJ2-4 and V is TRBV6-6; D unclear. The V end was cut by 7 bases, the J end by 9 bases, with 16 bases between. The CDR3 sequence is 13 residues long. Germline-derived CDR1 and CDR2 are MNHNY and SVGAGI (reference sequence). CDR3 residues: CASNDVERGIQYF. The CDR3 bases are TGTGCCAGCAACGACGTGGAGCGTGGCATTCAGTACTTC.

This chain links TRBV29-1 with TRBJ1-3; D unclear. In germline, CDR1 is SQVTM, CDR2 ANQGSEA. This CDR3 is 13 amino acids long. The ends were cut back, 7 bases at V and 0 bases at J, with 10 bases in the middle. The CDR3 region is CSGLGVSGNTIYF. In DNA, the CDR3 is TGCAGCGGGCTCGGGGTCTCTGGAAACACCATATATTTT.

Many counts were recorded for this clonotype. CDR3: CASSGDGVTDTQYF. CDR3 nucleotide sequence: TGTGCCAGCAGTGGAGACGGGGTCACAGATACGCAGTATTTT. The chain has TRBV6-4 and TRBJ2-3; TRBD2 is a possible D gene (5 bases). Germline CDR1 and CDR2: MRHNA and SNTAGT. V was clipped by 4 bases and J by 2 bases, with 10 bases between them. CDR3 length: 14 residues.

J is TRBJ2-1 and V is TRBV12-3 or TRBV12-4; no clear D gene. The CDR3 is 11 residues long. The V gene lost 7 bases and the J gene lost 6 bases, with 7 bases spanning the gap. The CDR3 region is CASMDTNEQFF. The CDR3 DNA sequence: TGTGCCAGCATGGATACCAATGAGCAGTTCTTC.

V is TRBV7-2 and J is TRBJ2-3, with D maybe TRBD1 (5 bases). V was cut by 5 bases and J by 2 bases, with 14 bases left in between. The CDR3 is made up of 15 amino acids. Germline lookup yields CDR1 SGHTA and CDR2 FQGNSA. Written as DNA, the CDR3 is TGTGCCAGCAGCCCCCCCGGACATCTCACAGATACGCAGTATTTT. It translates to CASSPPGHLTDTQYF.

A remark on this clonotype: One junction end disagrees with the germline gene, perhaps due to a read error. This chain connects TRBV5-1 to TRBJ2-3; no clear D. Germline V gene lookup returns CDR1 SGHRS and CDR2 YFSETQ. The CDR3 loop spans 14 amino acids. CDR3 amino acids: CASSPRHRTDTQYF. CDR3 coding DNA: TGCGCCAGCAGCCCTAGGCACCGCACGGATACGCAGTATTTT. Full variable domain (missing parts from reference TRBV5-1 and TRBJ2-3): KAGVTQTPRYLIKTRGQQVTLSCSPISGHRSVSWYQQTPGQGLQFLFEYFSETQRNKGNFPGRFSGRQFSNSRSEMNVSTLELGDSALYLCASSPRHRTDTQYFGPGTRLTVL.

CDR3 loop: CASSLWGQYDNEQFF. CDR3 bases: TGTGCCAGCAGCTTATGGGGCCAATACGACAATGAGCAGTTCTTC. V is TRBV7-2 and J is TRBJ2-1; perhaps TRBD1 as D (5 bases). Germline CDR1 and CDR2: SGHTA and FQGNSA. Trimming pared 2 bases from V and 5 bases from J, leaving 13 bases between. The CDR3 has 15 residues.

This clonotype was detected a few times. The chain carries TRBV20-1 and TRBJ2-5; D not certain. Germline V lookup: CDR1 DFQATT, CDR2 SNEGSKA (reference sequence). V was pared by 5 bases and J by 1 base, with 14 bases between. The CDR3 is 14 residues long. CDR3 protein: CSAQNGNTQETQYF. The CDR3 nucleotides read TGCAGTGCTCAGAATGGAAACACCCAAGAGACCCAGTACTTC.

V usage is TRBV7-9 and J usage is TRBJ2-4; 16 positions match TRBD2. The V gene's germline CDR1 is SEHNR and CDR2 FQNEAQ (reference sequence). Trimming removed 4 bases from V and 1 base from J; junction bases left unmatched: 4. The CDR3 totals 18 residues. The CDR3 DNA sequence: TGTGCCAGCAGCTCGGGACTAGCGGGGGGGCGGGCCAAAAACATTCAGTACTTC. This codes for CASSSGLAGGRAKNIQYF.

This sequence joins TRBV27 and TRBJ2-7, with a weak D call TRBD2 (5 bases). Germline assignment: CDR1 MNHEY and CDR2 SMNVEV (reference sequence). V lost 5 bases and J lost 3, with 14 bases in between. The CDR3 has 14 amino acids. Here the CDR3 DNA reads TGTGCCAGCAGTCCGACGGACTGGGTCTACGAGCAGTACTTC. Protein: CASSPTDWVYEQYF.

This clonotype was seen more than once but under ten times. The chain couples TRBV3-1 to TRBJ2-3; D perhaps matches TRBD2 (6 bases). CDR1 is LGHDT and CDR2 is YNNKEL in the germline V gene (reference sequence). The CDR3 sequence is 15 residues long. The ends were cut back, 4 bases at V and 4 bases at J, with 15 bases in the middle. For the CDR3, the DNA is TGTGCCAGCAGCCTCACGGGGGAGGTGGCAGATACGCAGTATTTT. Amino acid sequence: CASSLTGEVADTQYF.

V usage is TRBV29-1 and J usage is TRBJ2-3; TRBD1 is a possible D gene (6 bases). The germline CDR1 and CDR2 sequences are SQVTM and ANQGSEA. This CDR3 comprises 18 residues. Trimming shortened V by 2 bases and J by 2 bases, and 23 bases separated the two germline ends. This CDR3 reads CSVELYRSGRGFTDTQYF. CDR3 nucleotides: TGCAGCGTTGAACTTTATAGGTCTGGCAGGGGTTTCACAGATACGCAGTATTTT.

This clonotype was seen only a few times. The chain has TRBV7-2 and TRBJ1-5; no clear D gene. This CDR3 is 12 amino acids long. Trimming cost V 4 bases and J 10 bases, with 11 bases left between them. Germline CDR1 is SGHTA and CDR2 is FQGNSA. The CDR3 sequence is CASSYHTAPQHF. The CDR3, as DNA: TGTGCCAGCAGCTACCACACCGCCCCCCAGCATTTT. Based on the CDR3 plus reference TRBV7-2 and TRBJ1-5, the full variable domain is GAGVSQSPSNKVTEKGKDVELRCDPISGHTALYWYRQSLGQGLEFLIYFQGNSAPDKSGLPSDRFSAERTGGSVSTLTIQRTQQEDSAVYLCASSYHTAPQHFGDGTRLSIL.

This clonotype has more than one count but fewer than ten. The chain is built from TRBV7-2 and TRBJ2-1, with a possible D match to TRBD2 (5 bases). The CDR3 has 15 residues. The germline V gene has CDR1 SGHTA and CDR2 FQGNSA. V lost 5 bases and J 6 bases, leaving 17 bases between the germline ends. The CDR3 sequence is CASSPPPTGTNEQFF. The CDR3 nucleotides read TGTGCCAGCAGCCCTCCACCTACGGGAACCAATGAGCAGTTCTTC.

The sample holds a few counts of this clonotype. The genes are TRBV6-2 or TRBV6-3 and TRBJ1-2; D is perhaps TRBD1 (5 bases). The V end lost 2 bases, the J end lost 1 base, and 14 bases lay between the germline ends. The CDR3 has 16 residues. Germline V gene sequence: CDR1 MNHEY, CDR2 SVGEGT. CDR3 loop: CASSYPDIAFNYGYTF. CDR3 sequence (DNA): TGTGCCAGCAGTTACCCGGACATCGCCTTTAACTATGGCTACACCTTC.

CDR3 region: CASSERTGDSYNSPLHF. The CDR3 DNA sequence: TGTGCCAGCAGCGAACGGACAGGGGACTCCTATAATTCACCCCTCCACTTT. The rearrangement links TRBV9 to TRBJ1-6; TRBD1 aligns across 9 bases. V trimming: 3 bases; J trimming: 0 bases; junction bases outside the gene matches: 4. In germline, CDR1 is SGDLS, CDR2 YYNGEE. There are 17 residues in the CDR3.

The V gene is TRBV7-9, the J gene TRBJ1-4; D remains ambiguous. The V end lost 5 bases, the J end lost 2 bases, and 15 bases lay between the germline ends. Per germline, CDR1 SEHNR and CDR2 FQNEAQ (reference sequence). The CDR3 length is 16 residues. CDR3 sequence reads: CASSAEGGSTNEKLFF. CDR3 bases: TGTGCCAGCAGCGCCGAGGGAGGGTCGACTAATGAAAAACTGTTTTTT.

V usage is TRBV24-1 and J usage is TRBJ2-3, with 11 bases aligning to TRBD2. Germline V gives CDR1 KGHDR, CDR2 SFDVKD. This CDR3 has 17 amino acids. After removal of 7 bases from V and 0 bases from J, the junction contained 8 bases not matched to a gene. CDR3 sequence reads: CATSAEGLAASTDTQYF. In nucleotides, the CDR3 is TGTGCCACCAGCGCTGAGGGACTAGCGGCTAGCACAGATACGCAGTATTTT.

This clonotype was detected a few times. V usage is TRBV7-9 and J usage is TRBJ2-1; D is perhaps TRBD2 (5 bases). This CDR3 has 15 residues. Germline CDR1 SEHNR, CDR2 FQNEAQ (reference sequence). V was cut by 6 bases and J by 2 bases, with 14 bases left in between. CDR3 residues: CASSSEADPYNEQFF. The CDR3 coding sequence is TGTGCCAGCAGTTCCGAAGCGGACCCCTACAATGAGCAGTTCTTC.

With regard to this clonotype: One end of the junction varies from germline; a read error may be responsible. The chain carries TRBV7-8 and TRBJ2-6; D call uncertain. This CDR3 is 14 amino acids long. In germline, CDR1 is SGHVS, CDR2 FQNEAQ. The CDR3 reads CANSVWVGANVLTF. CDR3 DNA: TGTGCCAACAGCGTCTGGGTTGGGGCCAACGTCCTGACTTTC.